This TCR beta chain was documented in a study of blood T cells in healthy people across ages. Together with a sample-barcoded 5' primer, a J-beta primer mix was included in a second PCR lasting about 7 to 12 cycles. MiXCR, run by TCRdb on the 5' RACE reads, gives a single entry per CDR3 protein. The data show more than 650,000 distinct CDR3 sequences, with roughly 24% seen just once and 3% held by the top ten. Germline CDR1 SGHTA, CDR2 FQGNSA. V lost 1 base to trimming and J lost 3 bases, with 13 bases between them. CDR3 length: 16 residues. These same records also appear under a second study, on T cells of mothers and their children.

Sequencing was done on a sample of blood. The chain joins TRBV7-2 to TRBJ1-3; D is unclear. This receptor was identified in a boy between 10 and 17 years old in good health. The CDR3 spells CASSLDPRRIGNTIYF. CDR3 bases: TGTGCCAGCAGCTTAGACCCGAGGAGGATTGGAAACACCATATATTTT.